This T cell receptor beta chain was found in a study of T cell changes during pregnancy in multiple sclerosis. Only in-frame clones appear in the TCRdb table, and some are missing; sequencing was by immunoSEQ multiplex PCR. The sample has about 80,000 clones; 92% are singletons. The CDR3 runs to 15 residues. Unmatched junction bases numbered 10, after V lost 4 bases and J lost 5 bases. Per the germline V gene, CDR1 is SGDLS and CDR2 is YYNGEE. The clonotype comes from a female donor with multiple sclerosis, enrolled in a pregnancy study. The sample consisted of peripheral blood, taken before pregnancy. The chain is built from TRBV9 and TRBJ2-7, with 9 bases lining up with TRBD2. CDR3 nucleotides: TGTGCCAGCAGCTCGGGGACTAGCCGAACAAACGAGCAGTACTTC. Its translation is CASSSGTSRTNEQYF.